This TCR beta chain was recovered during a study of CD8+ T cells in alopecia areata (dated by TCRdb to between 2018 and 2020). Context from the whole study: The treated patients, all with moderate-to-severe alopecia areata, were enrolled in an open-label pilot trial of oral tofacitinib given at 5 to 10 mg twice daily. Scalp tissue and sorted CD4+ and CD8+ peripheral blood T cells from patchy and totalis/universalis alopecia areata patients and from healthy controls were covered by human TCRbeta sequencing. For the treated patients, the SALT score, which quantifies what percentage of scalp surface area is affected, served as the measure of disease severity. Tofacitinib was given for 6 to 18 months, followed by 6 months of follow-up off drug to assess delayed response and recurrence. RNA was extracted with the PAXgene miRNA kit for fixed scalp, the miRNeasy kit for PBMCs, and the RNeasy kit for mouse skin. Biopsies were taken from tofacitinib-treated patients at baseline and again at 4 and 24 weeks into treatment, and several of those patients also had a later scalp biopsy. immunoSEQ multiplex PCR using 35 Vbeta forward primers and 13 Jbeta reverse primers was used to amplify TCRbeta CDR3 regions. Scalp clonality was compared across normal scalp (n=4), patchy alopecia areata scalp (n=8), and alopecia totalis/universalis scalp (n=8). High-throughput TCRbeta sequencing was used to examine T cell clonal expansion in alopecia areata in both the C3H/HeJ mouse model and human patients. Summary of the overall study and its limitations: Higher clonality and more expanded CD8+ clones were observed in lesional scalp than in normal scalp, particularly in alopecia totalis/universalis, a finding suggestive of antigenic drive. Shared TCR sequences between patients were less evident than in mice, which may be partly attributable to HLA diversity in the patient population. Tofacitinib significantly decreased scalp clonality and the number of expanded CD8+ clones among the top 100 scalp clones. Because the treated cohort was small and included a single nonresponder, larger studies are needed to assess links between baseline CD8+ expansion and response. Many expanded lesional clones persisted in scalp and blood during tofacitinib treatment, which may partly explain relapse after stopping treatment. Unlike mouse skin, which is dominated by gammadelta T cells, normal human skin has resident alphabeta T cells that are also sequenced, and this complicates analysis of the scalp TCR repertoire.

Comment on this clone: Its binding antigen is unknown. It has no much larger one-base neighbor in the sample; base qualities were not kept.

Taken with the paper, the label for time point translates to: around 4 weeks on oral tofacitinib. The treatment or condition tag for this specimen amounts to: oral pan-JAK inhibitor, 5-10 mg twice daily. Lesional scalp punch biopsies and peripheral blood were collected from alopecia areata patients. PBMCs were separated by density centrifugation and stained for CD3, CD4 and CD8, after which CD4+ and CD8+ T cells were sorted on a FACSAria. V loses 2 bases, J loses 2 bases, and the germline ends lie 10 bases apart. Including cysteine and phenylalanine, the CDR3 has 15 amino acids. Of all the DNA, just the CDR3 is kept, 45 bases in frame from base 1. For CDR1 and CDR2, the germline V gene (reference sequence) lists SEHNR and FQNEAQ. The library was obtained by the immunoSEQ multiplex PCR assay. For TCR sequencing, RNA was extracted from every sample and reverse transcribed into cDNA to serve as template. First-strand cDNA was synthesized with SuperScript III using a 2:1 mix of oligo-dT and random hexamers. A synthetic immune receptor repertoire was used to gauge amplification bias, and whatever bias remained was removed computationally. On the study's bioinformatics: After raw reads were preprocessed to remove errors, the CDR3 was defined following IMGT conventions as running from the conserved cysteine to phenylalanine. Clonality was computed by normalizing Shannon entropy by log2 of the number of productive unique TCRs and subtracting the result from 1. Whether scalp clones were CD4 or CD8 was inferred by matching scalp TCRbeta sequences against CD4 and CD8 repertoires sorted from blood. TCRdb obtained this table from immuneACCESS and retained in-frame rearrangements with V and J assigned. These tables miss some clones; where compared with another copy, unresolved V genes account for less than half of the shortfall, and the remainder is unexplained. That table is the source of V, J and clone size, and D and trimming were worked out from the DNA. The sample table lists some 150,000 clones, more than 85% of them with a count of one. The leading ten clones occupy around 14% of the sample.

The specimen was CD8+ T cells sorted from blood, collected at week 4, from a patient treated with tofacitinib. The TCR sequence derives from a human donor with alopecia areata. This chain is built from TRBV7-9 and TRBJ1-5; there is no confident call for the D gene. The sequence in DNA is TGTGCCAGCAGCTTACAGCTTGATGGCAATCAGCCCCAGCATTTT. This yields the protein CASSLQLDGNQPQHF.